The T cell receptor (beta chain) under discussion was sequenced for a study of blood T cell repertoires in COVID-19. The overall study: Samples taken during acute and convalescent COVID-19 were collected in the United States, Italy and Spain. T cells, B-cell-depleted T cells, or PBMCs supplied cDNA or gDNA.

TCRdb's copy holds only in-frame clones and misses some; the assay was immunoSEQ multiplex PCR. The table records 150,000 to 200,000 clones, 86% of them present only once. Germline values: CDR1 LNHNV, CDR2 YYDKDF (reference sequence). V was pared by 3 bases and J by 5 bases, with 7 bases of the junction left unmatched. The CDR3 loop spans 16 amino acids. This clone showed up just a few times. The sample taken for sequencing was PBMCs or T cells enriched from blood (not recorded which). The clonotype comes from a woman in her thirties who had recovered from COVID-19. This sequence joins TRBV15 and TRBJ2-1, with 10 bases lining up with TRBD1. CDR3 sequence reads: CATSRETGTGDNEQFF. The CDR3 coding sequence is TGTGCCACCAGCAGGGAAACCGGGACAGGGGACAATGAGCAGTTCTTC.